This TCR beta chain comes out of a study of T cells in Graves' hyperthyroidism and ophthalmopathy. CDR3 length: 14 amino acids. The V end lost 3 bases, the J end lost 3 bases, and 9 bases lay between the germline ends. Germline V gene lookup returns CDR1 MDHEN and CDR2 SYDVKM. The investigators amplified TCR beta CDR3 regions from RNA transcripts. In the first-round RT-PCR of the TCR CDR3, the HTBI primer set was used. TCRdb re-called the multiplex PCR reads with MiXCR, one entry per CDR3 protein. The data show about 420,000 distinct CDR3 sequences, about an eighth seen once. This clonotype has a count of ten or more. Uncontrolled infection, other autoimmune disease, pregnancy or lactation excluded patients.

Material: blood. This sequence was found in a woman under 30 with Graves' hyperthyroidism. V usage is TRBV28 and J usage is TRBJ2-1; D is uncertain. The chain's CDR3 is CASSLIGNYNEQFF. The CDR3 coding sequence is TGTGCCAGCAGTTTGATTGGAAACTACAATGAGCAGTTCTTC.